Included here is one T cell receptor (beta chain) sequence, with context. As handled by the study authors: How many nucleated cells were present was estimated from reference gene primer amplification. The table came from immunoSEQ multiplex PCR; TCRdb's copy has only in-frame clones and leaves some out. Clone size and V and J calls were adopted from that table, with D and trimming inferred from the DNA. Of roughly 200,000 clones listed, approximately 78% are singletons. Everyone who took part was about 18 to 90 years old, and they came from 24 US areas. Two consecutive negative NP/OP PCR tests, clearance, or resolved symptoms defined Cohort 3 recovery. The entry originates in a study of blood T cell repertoires in COVID-19. Germline V lookup: CDR1 LGHDT, CDR2 YNNKEL (reference sequence). Deletions cut 1 base from V and 7 bases from J, with 10 bases between. The CDR3 length is 13 residues.

The clonotype comes from a man aged 40-49 years who had recovered from COVID-19. V gene TRBV3-1 (or the pseudogene TRBV3-2) combines with J gene TRBJ1-1; tentative D call: TRBD1 (5 bases). Sequencing input: PBMCs or T cells enriched from blood (not recorded which). The CDR3 is CASSQGGTNEAFF. The CDR3 DNA sequence: TGTGCCAGCAGCCAAGGCGGGACCAATGAAGCTTTCTTT.